This T cell receptor (beta chain) was observed in a study of ipilimumab plus nivolumab after autologous stem cell transplantation. Study-level information: The myeloma group: high-risk transplant-naive, or relapse within 3 years after first autologous transplant.

Findings of the study overall: Authors suggest TCR repertoire, Treg phenotype and gut microbiota support further study.

The CDR3 covers 17 residues. The germline V gene encodes CDR1 MDHEN and CDR2 SYDVKM. V lost 3 bases and J 2 bases, leaving 18 bases between the germline ends. The assay was immunoSEQ multiplex PCR, and TCRdb's table has in-frame clones only and misses some. The data hold some 46,000 clones, with about 88% observed a single time. Through week 26, nivolumab 3 mg/kg IV was given weeks 1, 4, 7, 10, then biweekly. As regards this clone: Antigen: not known.

Here the sequenced sample was PBMCs, taken in a trial of ipilimumab plus nivolumab as post-transplant consolidation. This receptor was identified in a male donor with multiple myeloma. The gene calls are TRBV28 and TRBJ2-3; weak D call: TRBD2 (6 bases). The CDR3 DNA reads as TGTGCCAGCAGTTTTCTCCCTTCCGGGACTTACACAGATACGCAGTATTTT. Its translation is CASSFLPSGTYTDTQYF.